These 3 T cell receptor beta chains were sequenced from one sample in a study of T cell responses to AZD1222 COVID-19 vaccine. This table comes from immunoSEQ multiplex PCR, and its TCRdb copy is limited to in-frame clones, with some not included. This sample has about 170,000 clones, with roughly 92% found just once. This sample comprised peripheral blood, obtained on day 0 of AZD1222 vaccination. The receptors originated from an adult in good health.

CDR3 sequence: CASSYARANQPQHF. CDR3 sequence (DNA): TGTGCCAGCAGTTATGCTAGGGCAAATCAGCCCCAGCATTTT. J is TRBJ1-5 and V is TRBV6-5; D is uncertain. The CDR3 extends over 14 amino acids. Trimming took off 3 bases at V and 4 bases at J, with 10 bases between the two ends. Germline values: CDR1 MNHEY, CDR2 SVGAGI.

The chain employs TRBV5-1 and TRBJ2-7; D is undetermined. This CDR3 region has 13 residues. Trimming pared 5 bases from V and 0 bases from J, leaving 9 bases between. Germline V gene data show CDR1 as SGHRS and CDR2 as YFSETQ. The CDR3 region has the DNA TGCGCCAGCAGGGAGTCCCTCTCCTACGAGCAGTACTTC. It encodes CASRESLSYEQYF. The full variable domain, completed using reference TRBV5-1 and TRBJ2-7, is KAGVTQTPRYLIKTRGQQVTLSCSPISGHRSVSWYQQTPGQGLQFLFEYFSETQRNKGNFPGRFSGRQFSNSRSEMNVSTLELGDSALYLCASRESLSYEQYFGPGTRLTVT.

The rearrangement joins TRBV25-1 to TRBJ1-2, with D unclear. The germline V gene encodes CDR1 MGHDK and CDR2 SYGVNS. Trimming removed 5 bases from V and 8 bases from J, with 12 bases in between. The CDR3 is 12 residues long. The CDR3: CASSFPLGGYTF. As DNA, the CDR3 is TGTGCCAGCAGTTTTCCCTTGGGCGGCTACACCTTC.